The TCR beta chain described here comes from a study of CD8 T cells in ankylosing spondylitis. Study-wide findings and caveats: Enrichment of disease-linked clones was reportedly significant in matched ankylosing spondylitis synovial fluid. There was a TCR beta motif, made of several highly homologous variants, that appeared characteristic of ankylosing spondylitis blood. Peripheral blood samples showed relatively rare disease-linked clones, and these clones were CD8+.

TCRdb re-called the 5' RACE reads with MiXCR, one entry per CDR3 protein. The top ten hold 11% to 15% of the sample, which has about 200,000 distinct CDR3 sequences, 6% to 8.5% seen once. This clonotype was counted at least ten times. The antigen is unknown. This CDR3 spans 15 amino acids. The ends were cut back, 2 bases at V and 4 bases at J, with 14 bases in the middle. Germline V gene sequence: CDR1 PRHDT, CDR2 FYEKMQ (reference sequence). This chain joins TRBV13 and TRBJ2-5, with a weak D call TRBD2 (6 bases). This clonotype was sampled from a male donor with ankylosing spondylitis. The sample comprised blood, either unsorted or a sorted T cell fraction (not recorded which). The CDR3 coding sequence is TGTGCCAGCAGCTTACGAGAGAGGGGAGGAGAGACCCAGTACTTC. It specifies CASSLRERGGETQYF.